The clone carrying this TCR beta chain was recorded many times. Via MiXCR, TCRdb re-called the 5' RACE reads, giving one row per CDR3 protein. The sample lists about 400,000 distinct CDR3 sequences, about 6% occurring once. This sample was taken from a study of T cells after yellow fever vaccination. CDR1 ENHRY and CDR2 SYGVKD come from the germline V gene. The V end was cut by 6 bases, the J end by 0 bases, with 18 bases between. CDR3 length: 16 residues. The rearrangement uses TRBV10-3 and TRBJ2-7; weak D call: TRBD1 (6 bases). The material was PBMCs, obtained 5 days after the yellow fever booster vaccination. This receptor was obtained from a young man who received the YFV17D yellow fever vaccine. The CDR3 spells CAIRAAGGGFSYEQYF. As DNA, the CDR3 is TGTGCCATCAGAGCGGCTGGGGGCGGCTTCTCCTACGAGCAGTACTTC.